This TCR beta chain is drawn from a study of Graves' ophthalmopathy and Graves' hyperthyroidism. Study at large: The term stable hyperthyroidism indicated an absence of ophthalmopathy within 18 months of follow-up.

The CDR3 runs 14 residues. Germline V gene sequence: CDR1 SGHTA, CDR2 FQGNSA. J was trimmed by 3 bases and V by 5 bases; bases with no gene match: 6. Amplification of TCR beta CDR3 regions used RNA transcripts. The library came from an HTBI-primed first-round RT-PCR and a second-round multiplex PCR. A single record per CDR3 protein comes from TCRdb applying MiXCR to the multiplex PCR reads. In the table there are about 1.1 million distinct CDR3 sequences, about 40% of which are singletons. This clonotype was found many times. The sequence came from an adult man with Graves' hyperthyroidism. This chain links TRBV7-2 with TRBJ1-1; 7 nucleotides align to TRBD1. Material for sequencing was peripheral blood or thyroid tissue (not recorded which). The CDR3 reads CASSPGGMDTEAFF. DNA for the CDR3: TGTGCCAGCAGCCCAGGGGGTATGGACACTGAAGCTTTCTTT. The full variable domain, with the rest looked up from reference TRBV7-2 and TRBJ1-1, is GAGVSQSPSNKVTEKGKDVELRCDPISGHTALYWYRQSLGQGLEFLIYFQGNSAPDKSGLPSDRFSAERTGGSVSTLTIQRTQQEDSAVYLCASSPGGMDTEAFFGQGTRLTVV.